The entry below gives a single T cell receptor beta chain sequence along with its context. The PCR was carried out with 60 Vbeta primers and 13 Jbeta primers. Measured with immunoSEQ multiplex PCR; TCRdb has only the in-frame clones, and not every one. The table shows about 140,000 clones, with more than 70% occurring only once. This CDR3 has 17 residues. J gave up 0 bases and V 8 bases, and 8 bases lay outside the gene matches. Looked up from germline, CDR1 is SEHNR and CDR2 is FQNEAQ (reference sequence). This record comes from a study of cytomegalovirus exposure and HLA in healthy donors. Specimen: PBMCs. This receptor was identified in a man aged 50 or older in good health and CMV-seronegative. The chain combines TRBV7-9 with TRBJ2-6; 9 bases are a match to TRBD1. The CDR3 DNA is TGTGCCAGCTCCACGACAGGGGGAAGCTCTGGGGCCAACGTCCTGACTTTC. Encoded protein: CASSTTGGSSGANVLTF.